This TCR beta chain was sequenced for a study of vaccination and CD4 T cells after COVID-19. Whole-study context: Post-COVID draws followed diagnosis by a median around 95 days (range 35 to 161). Controls used CEFX viral epitopes (positive), HIV-1 Nef peptides (negative), or no peptide.

Remarks on this clonotype: What it binds is unknown.

Treatment given: approximately 11-day PBMC culture with coronavirus spike peptide pools or control peptides (ViraFEST assay). This CDR3 region has 13 residues. With 6 bases clipped from V and 7 bases from J, the junction kept 7 bases outside the gene matches. In germline, CDR1 is MNHEY, CDR2 SVGEGT. The assay that was used to sequence DNA from cultured CD4+ T cells was the Oncomine TCR Beta short-read assay. Each CDR3 protein gets one entry after TCRdb re-called the PCR reads with MiXCR. The sample has over 10,000 distinct CDR3 sequences, roughly 61% seen once. Sequencing was performed on CD4+ T cells from blood, cultured in vitro. The TCR was taken from a human donor who had recovered from COVID-19. J is TRBJ2-3 and V is TRBV6-2 or TRBV6-3; 7 bases agree with TRBD2. The CDR3 loop reads CASRRTSYHTQYF. In DNA, the CDR3 is TGTGCCAGCAGGAGGACTAGTTACCATACGCAGTATTTT.